A selection of T cell receptor beta chains follows, all from one sample in a study of blood T cell repertoires in COVID-19. TCRdb's copy holds only in-frame clones and misses some; the assay was immunoSEQ multiplex PCR. The sample consists of 110,000 or so clones, about nine tenths of them appearing once. Material for sequencing was peripheral blood. The receptors come from a human donor in a cohort sampled during active COVID-19. The CDR3 runs from the conserved cysteine through the conserved F or W. A D gene is named only where the DNA matches it firmly. Size tells how often a clone was seen (once, few, many) or the class of an expanded clone, and some rows leave it out.

d_call clone_size j_call v_call cdr3_aa cdr3_nt
TRBD2 few TRBJ2-7 TRBV6-6 CASSGTSGSYEQYF TGTGCCAGCAGTGGGACTAGCGGGAGCTACGAGCAGTACTTC
TRBD1 once TRBJ2-2 TRBV27 CASSRDRNTGELFF TGTGCCAGCAGCCGGGACAGGAACACCGGGGAGCTGTTTTTT
- once TRBJ2-1 TRBV12-3/TRBV12-4 CASSFVNEQFF TGTGCCAGCAGTTTCGTCAATGAGCAGTTCTTC
TRBD2 - TRBJ2-1 TRBV12-5 CASGSQTSGGARQFF TGTGCTAGTGGTTCCCAGACTAGCGGGGGGGCGAGGCAGTTCTTC
TRBD1 once TRBJ1-5 TRBV7-8 CASSAFTGTGGQVNQPQHF TGTGCCAGCAGCGCCTTCACCGGGACAGGGGGACAGGTCAATCAGCCCCAGCATTTT
TRBD1 - TRBJ2-7 TRBV19 CASSMRAGQDSYEQYF TGTGCCAGTAGTATGAGGGCGGGACAGGACTCCTACGAGCAGTACTTC
- - TRBJ2-7 TRBV6-1 CASSEGYSITYEQYF TGTGCCAGCAGTGAAGGCTATTCTATCACCTACGAGCAGTACTTC
- once TRBJ1-2 TRBV24-1 CATSDGQQLYSGYTF TGTGCCACCAGTGACGGTCAACAGCTGTATAGTGGCTACACCTTC
- - TRBJ2-5 TRBV7-8 CASTAAGRQETQYF TGTGCCAGCACAGCCGCGGGGCGCCAAGAGACCCAGTACTTC
TRBD1 - TRBJ1-5 TRBV6-5 CASRTGGGQPQHF TGTGCCAGCAGGACAGGGGGAGGTCAGCCCCAGCATTTT
- - TRBJ2-2 TRBV10-3 CAISVPDSNTGELFF TGTGCCATCAGTGTCCCGGACTCTAACACCGGGGAGCTGTTTTTT
- - TRBJ1-4 TRBV30 CAWNGGGKLFF TGTGCCTGGAATGGGGGAGGAAAACTGTTTTTT
TRBD1 - TRBJ1-2 TRBV19 CASTQDRDVVYGYTF TGTGCCAGTACCCAGGACAGGGACGTCGTCTATGGCTACACCTTC
- - TRBJ1-2 TRBV11-2 CASSLGGSDGYTF TGTGCCAGCAGCTTAGGGGGTAGCGATGGCTACACCTTC
- - TRBJ1-2 TRBV11-2 CASSFAQGMGGYTF TGTGCCAGCAGCTTTGCCCAGGGGATGGGTGGCTACACCTTC